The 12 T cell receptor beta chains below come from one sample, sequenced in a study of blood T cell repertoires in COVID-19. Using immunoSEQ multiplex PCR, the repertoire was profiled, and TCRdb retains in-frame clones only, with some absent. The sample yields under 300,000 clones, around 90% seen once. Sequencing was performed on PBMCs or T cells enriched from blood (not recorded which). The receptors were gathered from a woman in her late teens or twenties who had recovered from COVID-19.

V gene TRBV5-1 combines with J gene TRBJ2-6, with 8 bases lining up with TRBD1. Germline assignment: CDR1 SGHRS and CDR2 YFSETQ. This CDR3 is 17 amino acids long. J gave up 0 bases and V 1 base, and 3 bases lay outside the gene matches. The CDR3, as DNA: TGCGCCAGCAGCTTGCAGGGGGCCTCCTCTGGGGCCAACGTCCTGACTTTC. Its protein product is CASSLQGASSGANVLTF.

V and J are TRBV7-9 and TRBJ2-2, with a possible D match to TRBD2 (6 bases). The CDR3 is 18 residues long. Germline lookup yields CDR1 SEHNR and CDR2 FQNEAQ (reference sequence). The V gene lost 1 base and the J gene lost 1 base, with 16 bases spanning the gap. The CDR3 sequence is CASSLGMSGLRNTGELFF. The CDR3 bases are TGTGCCAGCAGCTTAGGAATGTCAGGACTACGGAACACCGGGGAGCTGTTTTTT.

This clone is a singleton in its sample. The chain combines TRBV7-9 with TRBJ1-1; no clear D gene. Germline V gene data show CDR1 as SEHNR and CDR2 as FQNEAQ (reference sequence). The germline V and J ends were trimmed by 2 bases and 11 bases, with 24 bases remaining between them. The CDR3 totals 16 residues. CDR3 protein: CASSLISGSIQRKAFF. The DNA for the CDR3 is TGTGCCAGCAGCTTAATATCCGGGTCTATTCAAAGGAAGGCTTTCTTT.

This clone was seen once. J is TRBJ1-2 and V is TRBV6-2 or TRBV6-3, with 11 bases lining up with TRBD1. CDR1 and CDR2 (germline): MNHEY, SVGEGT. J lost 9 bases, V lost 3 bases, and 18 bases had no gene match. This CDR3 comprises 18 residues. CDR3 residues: CASSYSAGTGGNLIRYTF. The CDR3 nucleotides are TGTGCCAGCAGTTATTCGGCGGGGACAGGGGGGAACTTGATCCGCTACACCTTC.

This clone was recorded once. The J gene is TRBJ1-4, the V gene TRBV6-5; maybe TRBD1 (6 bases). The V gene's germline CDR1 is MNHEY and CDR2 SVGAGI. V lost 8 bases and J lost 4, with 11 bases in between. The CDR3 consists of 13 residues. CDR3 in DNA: TGTGCCAGCCAAAGAGGGGGTAATGAAAAACTGTTTTTT. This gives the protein CASQRGGNEKLFF.

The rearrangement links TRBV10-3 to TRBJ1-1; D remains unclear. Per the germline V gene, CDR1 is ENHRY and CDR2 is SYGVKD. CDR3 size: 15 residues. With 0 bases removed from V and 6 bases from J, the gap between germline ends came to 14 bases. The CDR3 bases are TGTGCCATCAGTGAGTCTAAAGAGGGTTATCCTGAAGCTTTCTTT. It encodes CAISESKEGYPEAFF.

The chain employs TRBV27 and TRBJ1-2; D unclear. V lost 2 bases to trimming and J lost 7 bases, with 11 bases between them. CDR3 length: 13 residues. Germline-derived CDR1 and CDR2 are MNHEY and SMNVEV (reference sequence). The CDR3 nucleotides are TGTGCCAGCAGTTTAGACCGGGGTTTTGGCTACACCTTC. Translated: CASSLDRGFGYTF.

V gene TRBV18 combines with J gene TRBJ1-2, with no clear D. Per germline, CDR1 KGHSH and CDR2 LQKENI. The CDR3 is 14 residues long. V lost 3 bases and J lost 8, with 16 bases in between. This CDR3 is CASSPADTIGGYTF. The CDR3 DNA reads TGTGCCAGCTCACCGGCCGATACTATAGGCGGCTACACCTTC.

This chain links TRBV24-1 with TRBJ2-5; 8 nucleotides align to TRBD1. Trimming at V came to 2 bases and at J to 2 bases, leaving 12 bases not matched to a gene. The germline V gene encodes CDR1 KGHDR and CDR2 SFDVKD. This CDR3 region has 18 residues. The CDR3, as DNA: TGTGCCACCAGTGATTCCTCACTCTCACAGGGGGATCAAGAGACCCAGTACTTC. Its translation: CATSDSSLSQGDQETQYF.

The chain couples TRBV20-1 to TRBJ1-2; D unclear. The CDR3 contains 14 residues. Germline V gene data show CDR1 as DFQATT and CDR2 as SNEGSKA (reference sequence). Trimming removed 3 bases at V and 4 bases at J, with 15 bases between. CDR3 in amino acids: CSASIPGKSYGYTF. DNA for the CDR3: TGCAGTGCTAGTATACCGGGGAAGAGCTATGGCTACACCTTC.

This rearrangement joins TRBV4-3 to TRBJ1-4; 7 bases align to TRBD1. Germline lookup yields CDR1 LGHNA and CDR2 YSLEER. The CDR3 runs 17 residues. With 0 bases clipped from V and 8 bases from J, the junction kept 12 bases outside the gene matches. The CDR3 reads CASSQDGIEGAFEKLFF. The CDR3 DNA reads TGCGCCAGCAGCCAAGATGGGATCGAGGGGGCTTTCGAAAAACTGTTTTTT.

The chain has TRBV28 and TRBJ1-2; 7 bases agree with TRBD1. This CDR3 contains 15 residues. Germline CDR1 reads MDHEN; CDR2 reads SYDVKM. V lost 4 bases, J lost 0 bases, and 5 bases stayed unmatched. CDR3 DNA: TGTGCCAGCAGTTCGGGGACAGTCCCTAACTATGGCTACACCTTC. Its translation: CASSSGTVPNYGYTF.